Listed here are 21 T cell receptor beta chains from one sample, sequenced in a study of cytomegalovirus exposure and HLA in healthy donors. In the PCR, 60 Vbeta and 13 Jbeta primers were used. This table comes from immunoSEQ multiplex PCR, and its TCRdb copy is limited to in-frame clones, with some not included. This table has roughly 140,000 clones, roughly 79% appearing once. What was sequenced was PBMCs. The source of these receptors is a woman aged 40 to 50 in good health and CMV-seropositive.

Only one count was recorded for this clone. The chain couples TRBV28 to TRBJ1-5, with D possibly being TRBD1 (6 bases). Germline values: CDR1 MDHEN, CDR2 SYDVKM. Trimming took 6 bases from V and 3 from J, leaving 9 bases between them. The CDR3 is made up of 13 amino acids. The CDR3 loop is CASRDRNNQPQHF. CDR3 bases: TGTGCCAGCAGGGACAGAAACAATCAGCCCCAGCATTTT.

The chain uses TRBV28 and TRBJ1-2; D unclear. Germline V gene lookup returns CDR1 MDHEN and CDR2 SYDVKM. Trimming removed 7 bases from V and 0 bases from J, with 12 bases in between. This CDR3 is 14 amino acids long. Here the CDR3 reads CASTMGGSNYGYTF. CDR3 in DNA: TGTGCCAGCACAATGGGCGGGTCTAACTATGGCTACACCTTC.

This chain joins TRBV7-3 and TRBJ1-1, with 8 bases aligning to TRBD1. The germline CDR1 and CDR2 sequences are SGHTA and FQGTGA. This CDR3 is built from 14 residues. J lost 5 bases, V lost 5 bases, and 7 bases had no gene match. CDR3 protein: CASSPGGAGTEAFF. Here the CDR3 DNA reads TGTGCCAGCAGCCCAGGGGGCGCGGGGACTGAAGCTTTCTTT.

This chain connects TRBV7-2 to TRBJ1-1, with 8 bases lining up with TRBD1. CDR3 size: 14 residues. The germline gives CDR1 SGHTA, CDR2 FQGNSA. J was trimmed by 8 bases and V by 5 bases; bases with no gene match: 10. The CDR3 loop is CASSAWDGTGEAFF. The CDR3 DNA is TGTGCCAGCAGCGCCTGGGATGGGACAGGAGAAGCTTTCTTT.

Details on this clone: Within the sample, other DNA sequences also encode this same CDR3. The chain combines TRBV5-1 with TRBJ1-2; D gene unclear. The CDR3 sequence is 15 residues long. Per germline, CDR1 SGHRS and CDR2 YFSETQ. Deletions cut 4 bases from V and 2 bases from J, with 15 bases between. CDR3 in amino acids: CASSPDGRPNYGYTF. The CDR3 DNA sequence: TGCGCCAGCAGCCCTGACGGCAGGCCGAACTATGGCTACACCTTC.

The chain has TRBV11-2 and TRBJ2-5, with 8 positions matching TRBD1. Germline CDR1 reads SGHAT; CDR2 reads FQNNGV. This CDR3 comprises 15 residues. V lost 0 bases, J lost 5 bases, and 5 bases stayed unmatched. The CDR3 region has the DNA TGTGCCAGCAGCTTAGAACAGGGGGGATGGGAGACCCAGTACTTC. This translates into CASSLEQGGWETQYF.

V usage is TRBV18 and J usage is TRBJ1-3, with D unresolved. Deletions cut 1 base from V and 0 bases from J, with 7 bases between. Germline lookup yields CDR1 KGHSH and CDR2 LQKENI. CDR3 length: 15 amino acids. This CDR3 reads CASSPLALSGNTIYF. The CDR3 DNA reads TGTGCCAGCTCACCACTGGCCCTCTCTGGAAACACCATATATTTT.

With respect to this clone: Because the CDR3's place on the DNA is in doubt, the DNA is left out and the CDR3 is given as listed by TCRdb. The J gene is TRBJ1-4, the V gene TRBV5-1. The CDR3 length equals 13 residues, ends included. The germline V gene has CDR1 SGHRS and CDR2 YFSETQ. CDR3 sequence reads: CASSWAGGTQGTF.

The gene calls are TRBV12-5 and TRBJ2-1; the match to TRBD1 covers 7 bases. This CDR3 has 16 residues. The germline V gene has CDR1 LGHNT and CDR2 FRNRAP. V was pared by 0 bases and J by 7 bases, with 9 bases of the junction left unmatched. The CDR3 nucleotides read TGTGCTAGTGGTTTGGTACTAGGCAGGGGGAAGAATGAGCAGTTCTTC. Amino acid sequence: CASGLVLGRGKNEQFF. The entire variable domain, with the rest obtained from reference TRBV12-5 and TRBJ2-1, is as follows: DARVTQTPRHKVTEMGQEVTMRCQPILGHNTVFWYRQTMMQGLELLAYFRNRAPLDDSGMPKDRFSAEMPDATLATLKIQPSEPRDSAVYFCASGLVLGRGKNEQFFGPGTRLTVL.

This sequence joins TRBV7-6 and TRBJ1-6; possibly TRBD1 for D (5 bases). Deletions cut 1 base from V and 9 bases from J, with 10 bases between. The CDR3 is made up of 14 amino acids. Germline V gives CDR1 SGHVS, CDR2 FNYEAQ. The CDR3 protein is CASSLGREASPLHF. For the CDR3, the DNA is TGTGCCAGCAGCTTAGGCAGGGAGGCTTCACCCCTCCACTTT.

The J gene is TRBJ2-7, the V gene TRBV5-4, with a tentative D call TRBD1 (6 bases). Germline V lookup: CDR1 SGHNT, CDR2 YYREEE (reference sequence). The CDR3 is made up of 14 amino acids. Trimming took 3 bases from V and 1 from J, leaving 11 bases between them. Here the CDR3 DNA reads TGTGCCAGCAGCTCCGACGGACAGTCCTACGAGCAGTACTTC. Protein: CASSSDGQSYEQYF.

The chain carries TRBV10-3 and TRBJ2-1; a weak D match, TRBD2 (6 bases). V was clipped by 0 bases and J by 10 bases, with 10 bases between them. The V gene's germline CDR1 is ENHRY and CDR2 SYGVKD. CDR3 length: 13 amino acids. The CDR3 spells CAISESGGSEQFF. CDR3 bases: TGTGCCATCAGTGAGTCCGGGGGTTCGGAGCAGTTCTTC.

The rearrangement uses TRBV7-2 and TRBJ2-7, with 10 positions matching TRBD2. Unmatched junction bases numbered 6, after V lost 0 bases and J lost 4 bases. Germline assignment: CDR1 SGHTA and CDR2 FQGNSA. The CDR3 extends over 16 amino acids. The CDR3 bases are TGTGCCAGCAGCTTAGCCGCTAGCGGGGGATATTACGAGCAGTACTTC. As protein: CASSLAASGGYYEQYF. Using reference TRBV7-2 and TRBJ2-7 for the parts outside the CDR3, the full variable domain is GAGVSQSPSNKVTEKGKDVELRCDPISGHTALYWYRQSLGQGLEFLIYFQGNSAPDKSGLPSDRFSAERTGGSVSTLTIQRTQQEDSAVYLCASSLAASGGYYEQYFGPGTRLTVT.

CDR3 sequence: CASSLEGSGVGEKLFF. CDR3 sequence (DNA): TGTGCCAGCAGCTTGGAGGGAAGCGGGGTCGGGGAAAAACTGTTTTTT. This chain links TRBV5-5 with TRBJ1-4; D is uncertain. The CDR3 is 16 residues long. Germline CDR1 and CDR2: SGHKS and YYEKEE (reference sequence). V was clipped by 0 bases and J by 8 bases, with 17 bases between them.

The chain is built from TRBV7-3 and TRBJ2-1; TRBD1 agrees at 7 bases. Germline-derived CDR1 and CDR2 are SGHTA and FQGTGA. Trimming removed 1 base from V and 6 bases from J; junction bases left unmatched: 6. The CDR3 is 15 residues long. DNA of the CDR3: TGTGCCAGCAGCTTAAGAGGGGGCGACCGCAATGAGCAGTTCTTC. It specifies CASSLRGGDRNEQFF.

This chain links TRBV9 with TRBJ2-1, with 7 bases that match TRBD2. Per germline, CDR1 SGDLS and CDR2 YYNGEE. The ends lost 0 bases at V and 0 bases at J; junction bases unmatched: 6. The CDR3 is 17 amino acids. The CDR3: CASSVVAGVGSYNEQFF. The CDR3 DNA sequence: TGTGCCAGCAGCGTAGTGGCGGGGGTCGGCTCCTACAATGAGCAGTTCTTC.

The chain couples TRBV11-3 to TRBJ1-1; 9 bases agree with TRBD1. V lost 5 bases, J lost 1 base, and 2 bases stayed unmatched. The V gene's germline CDR1 is SGHNT and CDR2 YENEEA. The CDR3 spans 14 residues. The CDR3 protein is CASSPDRGNTEAFF. The CDR3 nucleotides read TGTGCCAGCAGCCCGGACAGGGGGAACACTGAAGCTTTCTTT.

CDR3 in DNA: TGTGCCAGCAGGACTACGGGGGGGCGAGATACGCAGTATTTT. Translated, it gives CASRTTGGRDTQYF. The chain uses TRBV11-2 and TRBJ2-3; TRBD2 matches 8 bases. Germline CDR1 is SGHAT and CDR2 is FQNNGV. J lost 5 bases, V lost 6 bases, and 7 bases had no gene match. CDR3 size: 14 residues.

The chain recombines TRBV6-6 with TRBJ1-5, with D hard to call. Germline assignment: CDR1 MNHNY and CDR2 SVGAGI (reference sequence). Trimming removed 8 bases from V and 2 bases from J, with 13 bases in between. There are 14 residues in the CDR3. Here the CDR3 reads CASCLPGGNQPQHF. DNA of the CDR3: TGTGCCAGCTGCCTGCCCGGGGGCAATCAGCCCCAGCATTTT.

V is TRBV6-1 and J is TRBJ1-2; D possibly corresponds to TRBD1 (6 bases). The germline V and J ends were trimmed by 4 bases and 5 bases, with 17 bases remaining between them. Germline V gives CDR1 MNHNS, CDR2 SASEGT. The CDR3 contains 15 residues. CDR3 in amino acids: CASSGETGTTYGYTF. CDR3 in DNA: TGTGCCAGCAGTGGAGAAACCGGGACAACATATGGCTACACCTTC.

This clone was observed once. The conserved closing phenylalanine or tryptophan is absent in this CDR3, likely reflecting a read error. V and J are TRBV28 and TRBJ2-7; a possible D gene is TRBD1 (6 bases). The germline V and J ends were trimmed by 2 bases and 5 bases, with 10 bases remaining between them. Germline V gene lookup returns CDR1 MDHEN and CDR2 SYDVKM. This CDR3 region has 13 residues. The CDR3 coding sequence is TGTGCCAGCAGTTTAGACAGGTCCCACGAGCAGTACCTC. Its translation: CASSLDRSHEQYL.